The clone carrying this T cell receptor (beta chain) was found a few times. Its antigen is currently unknown. Generation of TCR cDNA used 5'RACE template switching (which added a universal primer site and UMIs). TCRdb recomputed calls from the 5' RACE reads with MiXCR, one row per CDR3 protein. The top ten clones hold over 12% of a sample with about 360,000 distinct CDR3 sequences, around 6.5% of them seen once. This CDR3 region has 14 residues. V lost 1 base and J lost 7, with 12 bases in between. CDR1 and CDR2 from the germline V gene are SGHRS and YFSETQ. The entry originates in a study of T cells after yellow fever vaccination. Regarding the study as a whole: Clones that expanded after primary vaccination mostly reappeared after the booster (just under 98% CD4, approximately 85% CD8).

This sequence was found in a man aged 25-45 years who received the YFV17D yellow fever vaccine. V is TRBV5-1 and J is TRBJ2-1; D possibly corresponds to TRBD2 (5 bases). The sample here was PBMCs, taken 5 days after the yellow fever booster vaccination. DNA of the CDR3: TGCGCCAGCAGCTTGAAACTAGTGGAGAATGAGCAGTTCTTC. Translated, it gives CASSLKLVENEQFF.